This T cell receptor (beta chain) was captured in a study of cytomegalovirus exposure and HLA in healthy donors. Whole-study context: An earlier analysis identified 120 million or so unique TCR beta sequences in about 190 million T cells. Most genotyped donors, over 70% of more than 300, had Caucasian-associated genetic ancestry.

A remark on this clone: Its specificity is not known.

Vbeta (60) and Jbeta (13) primers were used in the PCR. TCRdb keeps only in-frame clones here, not all; method: immunoSEQ multiplex PCR. The repertoire table contains 130,000 to 150,000 clones. Study-level results: Links to common viral pathogens appeared, in a later analysis, for several of the most significant clusters.

Nominally healthy donors provided the samples, though records likely missed some immune exposures. The sequence derives from a male donor in good health and CMV-seronegative. The sample taken for sequencing was PBMCs.

DNA of the CDR3: TGTGCCAGCAGCCCGGGCAGGGGCCTCGGCTACACCTTC. Residues: CASSPGRGLGYTF. V is TRBV5-4 and J is TRBJ1-2; perhaps TRBD1 as D (6 bases). Trimming pared 4 bases from V and 8 bases from J, leaving 15 bases between. The CDR3 is 13 residues long. The germline CDR1 and CDR2 sequences are SGHNT and YYREEE (reference sequence).